This T cell receptor (beta chain) was observed in a study of CD8 T cells in Susac syndrome. Study overall: Within the sequenced Susac syndrome patient group, over five exhibited active disease and under 10 were in remission.

CD8+ and CD4+ T cells circulating in blood were sequenced for TCR beta. The diagnostic criteria were recently defined, and patients with Susac syndrome met them for definite or probable disease. Trimming took 10 bases from V and 5 from J; bases not matched to a gene: 6. This CDR3 comprises 12 residues. Germline V lookup: CDR1 SGDLS, CDR2 YYNGEE. With random hexamers, reverse transcription was performed on about 0.5 to 1 ug of RNA. Via MiXCR, TCRdb re-called the immunoSEQ multiplex PCR reads, giving one row per CDR3 protein. Found here are about 150,000 distinct CDR3 sequences, around 96% of them singletons; the top ten hold 0.16%.

The chain uses TRBV9 and TRBJ2-5; 9 nucleotides align to TRBD1. Sample: CD4+ T cells from PBMCs. The TCR sequence derives from a human donor with Susac syndrome. In DNA, the CDR3 is TGTGCCGAGGGGACAGGGAAGGAGACCCAGTACTTC. Its translation is CAEGTGKETQYF.